These 27 T cell receptor beta chains were sequenced from one sample in a study of blood T cell repertoires in COVID-19. Generated by immunoSEQ multiplex PCR, the TCRdb table keeps only in-frame clones and is missing some. The data hold 200,000 to 250,000 clones, with 87% observed a single time. The sample taken for sequencing was PBMCs or T cells enriched from blood (not recorded which). Receptors were obtained from a man aged 25 to 45 who had recovered from COVID-19.

V and J are TRBV6-5 and TRBJ1-1; no clear D gene. This CDR3 spans 12 amino acids. Germline values: CDR1 MNHEY, CDR2 SVGAGI. V was shortened by 6 bases and J by 4 bases, with 9 bases between the two germline ends. CDR3: CASRTSGTEAFF. For the CDR3, the DNA is TGTGCCAGCAGGACCTCGGGCACTGAAGCTTTCTTT.

The chain recombines TRBV5-1 with TRBJ1-6; TRBD1 aligns across 7 bases. Germline V lookup: CDR1 SGHRS, CDR2 YFSETQ. This CDR3 spans 15 amino acids. J lost 7 bases, V lost 4 bases, and 8 bases had no gene match. DNA for the CDR3: TGCGCCAGCAGCCCTCGGCAGGGGGGAAATTCACCCCTCCACTTT. Translating it yields CASSPRQGGNSPLHF.

The rearrangement joins TRBV2 to TRBJ1-6, with TRBD1 as a possible D gene (5 bases). CDR3 length: 16 residues. The V and J ends lost 2 bases and 7 bases respectively, with 15 bases between them. The V gene's germline CDR1 is SNHLY and CDR2 FYNNEI. CDR3 DNA sequence: TGTGCCAGCAGTGAAATAGTAGGACACGGGAATTCACCCCTCCACTTT. Protein sequence: CASSEIVGHGNSPLHF.

V usage is TRBV7-3 and J usage is TRBJ2-3; the D gene is possibly TRBD2 (5 bases). Germline CDR1 reads SGHTA; CDR2 reads FQGTGA. Deletions cut 4 bases from V and 0 bases from J, with 8 bases between. CDR3 length: 14 amino acids. CDR3 sequence reads: CASSSRGSTDTQYF. The CDR3 DNA sequence: TGTGCCAGCAGCTCCCGGGGTAGCACAGATACGCAGTATTTT. Combining the CDR3 with reference TRBV7-3 and TRBJ2-3 gives the whole variable domain GAGVSQTPSNKVTEKGKYVELRCDPISGHTALYWYRQSLGQGPEFLIYFQGTGAADDSGLPNDRFFAVRPEGSVSTLKIQRTERGDSAVYLCASSSRGSTDTQYFGPGTRLTVL.

In the case of this clone: Distinct nucleotide sequences in the sample also encode this CDR3. This rearrangement joins TRBV19 to TRBJ1-2; TRBD1 matches at 9 bases. The CDR3 extends over 14 amino acids. Germline values: CDR1 LNHDA, CDR2 SQIVND (reference sequence). V was pared by 4 bases and J by 5 bases, with 5 bases of the junction left unmatched. DNA of the CDR3: TGTGCCAGTAGTAGAGACAGGGGGAGGTATGGCTACACCTTC. Protein product: CASSRDRGRYGYTF. The full variable domain, completed using reference TRBV19 and TRBJ1-2, is DGGITQSPKYLFRKEGQNVTLSCEQNLNHDAMYWYRQDPGQGLRLIYYSQIVNDFQKGDIAEGYSVSREKKESFPLTVTSAQKNPTAFYLCASSRDRGRYGYTFGSGTRLTVV.

The chain uses TRBV2 and TRBJ1-1, with 9 bases fitting TRBD1. With V trimmed by 6 bases and J by 1 base, 6 bases remained unmatched. Germline V gene lookup returns CDR1 SNHLY and CDR2 FYNNEI. The CDR3 length is 15 residues. As DNA, the CDR3 is TGTGCCAGCAGGGACAGGGGAAGTCGGAACACTGAAGCTTTCTTT. This sequence encodes CASRDRGSRNTEAFF.

The rearrangement links TRBV12-1 to TRBJ1-1; TRBD1 was called by the table and not checked on the DNA. TRBV12-1 is termed a pseudogene. The CDR3 covers 17 residues. The CDR3 nucleotides are TGTGCCAGCAGCTCATCACCCCCGGACAGCCTGAACACTGAAGCTTTCTTT. Encoded protein: CASSSSPPDSLNTEAFF.

This sequence joins TRBV28 and TRBJ2-1; 13 bases match TRBD2. Per germline, CDR1 MDHEN and CDR2 SYDVKM. The CDR3 has 17 amino acids. The J segment lost 5 bases and the V segment lost 3 bases, leaving 7 bases of the junction unmatched. CDR3 loop: CASSFLKLAGGNNEQFF. The CDR3 DNA follows: TGTGCCAGCAGTTTTCTGAAACTAGCGGGAGGGAACAATGAGCAGTTCTTC.

This clone was counted a single time. This sequence joins TRBV6-2 or TRBV6-3 and TRBJ2-3, with TRBD2 matching 8 bases. The CDR3 has 16 residues. CDR1 is MNHEY and CDR2 is SVGEGT in the germline V gene. Trimming cost V 6 bases and J 7 bases; bases outside gene matches: 15. CDR3 sequence: CASSPPQAGDRNTQYF. Here the CDR3 DNA reads TGTGCCAGCAGCCCTCCCCAAGCGGGAGACAGGAATACGCAGTATTTT.

The V and J genes are TRBV13 and TRBJ2-7; D perhaps matches TRBD2 (5 bases). The CDR3 has 13 amino acids. Germline V CDR1 and CDR2: PRHDT, FYEKMQ (reference sequence). V shed 2 bases and J shed 7 bases, with 12 bases lying between them. The CDR3 nucleotides are TGTGCCAGCAGCTTAAGGGTAACGGGAGAGCAGTACTTC. Its protein is CASSLRVTGEQYF.

The chain joins TRBV6-5 to TRBJ1-1, with D possibly TRBD1 on 6 matching bases. This CDR3 comprises 14 residues. Trimming shortened V by 6 bases and J by 1 base, and 12 bases separated the two germline ends. Germline V gives CDR1 MNHEY, CDR2 SVGAGI. The CDR3 region has the DNA TGTGCCAGCAGGCGAACAGGGCAGAACACTGAAGCTTTCTTT. It specifies CASRRTGQNTEAFF.

The genes are TRBV28 and TRBJ1-5; D perhaps matches TRBD1 (5 bases). There are 12 residues in the CDR3. Germline V CDR1 and CDR2: MDHEN, SYDVKM. The ends were cut back, 10 bases at V and 2 bases at J, with 9 bases in the middle. CDR3 sequence reads: CATVRGNQPQHF. In DNA form, the CDR3 reads TGTGCCACCGTCAGGGGCAATCAGCCCCAGCATTTT.

This clone turned up a few times. The CDR3 DNA reads TGTGCCAGCAGCAAAATTGGTCCAGGGGGCAGTCTGGGGACCTTC. Encoded protein: CASSKIGPGGSLGTF. This chain links TRBV7-9 with TRBJ1-2; 8 bases match TRBD1. Germline CDR1 is SEHNR and CDR2 is FQNEAQ (reference sequence). With V trimmed by 5 bases and J by 14 bases, 19 bases remained unmatched. This CDR3 has 15 amino acids.

The rearrangement uses TRBV7-9 and TRBJ1-1, with a weak D call TRBD1 (6 bases). The CDR3 has 15 amino acids. Germline-derived CDR1 and CDR2 are SEHNR and FQNEAQ (reference sequence). The ends were cut back, 0 bases at V and 0 bases at J, with 8 bases in the middle. For the CDR3, the DNA is TGTGCCAGCAGCTTAGCACAGGGCATGAACACTGAAGCTTTCTTT. It encodes CASSLAQGMNTEAFF.

This chain connects TRBV27 to TRBJ2-1; D ambiguous. This CDR3 is built from 13 residues. The V end lost 4 bases, the J end lost 8 bases, and 12 bases lay between the germline ends. Germline values: CDR1 MNHEY, CDR2 SMNVEV (reference sequence). The CDR3 DNA follows: TGTGCCAGCAGTTCTATCCCCGTGGATGAGCAGTTCTTC. Translated: CASSSIPVDEQFF.

This chain uses TRBV5-6 with TRBJ2-2; D perhaps matches TRBD1 (5 bases). CDR1 SGHDT and CDR2 YYEEEE come from the germline V gene. Trimming removed 2 bases from V and 6 bases from J, with 14 bases in between. The CDR3 is 15 amino acids. The DNA of the CDR3 is TGTGCCAGCAGCTTTTCCCTTATGGGGCCCGGGGAGCTGTTTTTT. Its translation is CASSFSLMGPGELFF.

The genes are TRBV3-1 (or the pseudogene TRBV3-2) and TRBJ2-1, with 11 nucleotides matching TRBD2. This CDR3 has 18 amino acids. V shed 2 bases and J 9 bases; nucleotides not matched to a gene: 15. Germline V gene lookup returns CDR1 LGHDT and CDR2 YNNKEL (reference sequence). The CDR3 loop is CASSQSDVAGGPGGEQFF. The CDR3 bases are TGTGCCAGCAGCCAATCTGATGTAGCGGGGGGGCCGGGAGGTGAGCAGTTCTTC.

The rearrangement joins TRBV28 to TRBJ2-7, with D maybe TRBD1 (6 bases). CDR1 and CDR2 from the germline V gene are MDHEN and SYDVKM. The CDR3 totals 14 residues. Trimming cost V 5 bases and J 8 bases, with 19 bases left between them. CDR3 in amino acids: CASSVSVRGSKQYF. The CDR3 DNA follows: TGTGCCAGCAGTGTTTCGGTTAGGGGGTCAAAGCAGTACTTC.

Only a few counts were recorded for this clone. The chain links TRBV30 to TRBJ1-2, with D tentatively TRBD1 (6 bases). Trimming shortened V by 4 bases and J by 7 bases, and 16 bases separated the two germline ends. Germline lookup yields CDR1 GTSNPN and CDR2 SVGIG (reference sequence). The CDR3 is made up of 13 amino acids. CDR3 sequence reads: CAWNYRGWAGYTF. CDR3 coding DNA: TGTGCCTGGAACTATAGGGGGTGGGCTGGCTACACCTTC. The variable domain in full, with the rest retrieved from reference TRBV30 and TRBJ1-2, is SQTIHQWPATLVQPVGSPLSLECTVEGTSNPNLYWYRQAAGRGLQLLFYSVGIGQISSEVPQNLSASRPQDRQFILSSKKLLLSDSGFYLCAWNYRGWAGYTFGSGTRLTVV.

The chain recombines TRBV5-4 with TRBJ2-3; a weak D match, TRBD2 (5 bases). The CDR3 covers 17 residues. The V end lost 1 base, the J end lost 5 bases, and 20 bases lay between the germline ends. Germline lookup yields CDR1 SGHNT and CDR2 YYREEE (reference sequence). This CDR3 is CASSLSSSGTNRDTQYF. CDR3 sequence (DNA): TGTGCCAGCAGCTTGTCATCGAGCGGAACAAATAGAGATACGCAGTATTTT.

The V call is TRBV5-4, the J call TRBJ2-1, with 10 bases lining up with TRBD1. Germline V lookup: CDR1 SGHNT, CDR2 YYREEE (reference sequence). The CDR3 has 13 amino acids. V shed 9 bases and J 5 bases; nucleotides not matched to a gene: 5. In DNA, the CDR3 is TGTGCCACCCGGACAGGGGGGGACAATGAGCAGTTCTTC. Amino acids: CATRTGGDNEQFF.

This chain's CDR3 is CASSLAVRNTGELFF. The CDR3 DNA is TGTGCCAGCAGCTTAGCCGTGAGAAACACCGGGGAGCTGTTTTTT. The V gene is TRBV7-2, the J gene TRBJ2-2; D gene uncertain. CDR3 length equals 15 residues. The V gene lost 0 bases and the J gene lost 2 bases, with 7 bases spanning the gap. CDR1 and CDR2 from the germline V gene are SGHTA and FQGNSA.

The chain links TRBV5-6 to TRBJ2-7; D not certain. Germline CDR1 SGHDT, CDR2 YYEEEE. This CDR3 comprises 13 residues. Between the trimmed V and J ends, which lost 0 bases and 3 bases, there was a span of 7 bases. The CDR3 protein is CASSLVADYEQYF. CDR3 coding DNA: TGTGCCAGCAGCTTGGTGGCAGACTACGAGCAGTACTTC. The variable domain in full, with the rest retrieved from reference TRBV5-6 and TRBJ2-7, is DAGVTQSPTHLIKTRGQQVTLRCSPKSGHDTVSWYQQALGQGPQFIFQYYEEEERQRGNFPDRFSGHQFPNYSSELNVNALLLGDSALYLCASSLVADYEQYFGPGTRLTVT.

The V and J genes are TRBV10-1 and TRBJ1-4; 7 bases are a match to TRBD1. The germline V gene encodes CDR1 WNHNN and CDR2 SYGVQD (reference sequence). The J segment lost 5 bases and the V segment lost 10 bases, leaving 7 bases of the junction unmatched. The CDR3 runs to 13 residues. The CDR3: CATSQGVNEKLFF. The CDR3 region has the DNA TGCGCCACTTCTCAGGGGGTAAATGAAAAACTGTTTTTT.

This clone was observed once. The V and J genes are TRBV9 and TRBJ2-7; TRBD2 might be the D (6 bases). The V and J ends lost 4 bases and 0 bases respectively, with 14 bases between them. CDR1 is SGDLS, CDR2 YYNGEE, per germline. CDR3 length equals 15 residues. The CDR3 nucleotides read TGTGCCAGCAGCCCCTCTAGCGCAAGCTCCTACGAGCAGTACTTC. As protein: CASSPSSASSYEQYF.

V gene TRBV5-1 combines with J gene TRBJ2-1, with 9 bases aligning to TRBD1. V was clipped by 7 bases and J by 8 bases; unmatched bases: 1. This CDR3 is built from 11 residues. Germline V gene lookup returns CDR1 SGHRS and CDR2 YFSETQ. The DNA for the CDR3 is TGCGCCAGCCGGACAGGGGATGAGCAGTTCTTC. It yields the protein CASRTGDEQFF.

CDR3 amino acids: CASSQDPLGGNQPQHF. The CDR3 coding sequence is TGCGCCAGCAGCCAAGATCCTTTAGGGGGTAATCAGCCCCAGCATTTT. This chain connects TRBV4-3 to TRBJ1-5; a possible D gene is TRBD1 (6 bases). Deletions cut 0 bases from V and 4 bases from J, with 13 bases between. This CDR3 has 16 amino acids. From germline, CDR1 is LGHNA and CDR2 YSLEER.